This T cell receptor beta chain was profiled in a study of beta chain features in type 1 diabetes. Study-wide context: The patient and healthy donor groups were comparable for age, gender and cell yields. Study-wide findings and caveats: cDNA-based reads could over-represent cells with high TCR expression.

Of the isolated RNA, all was reverse transcribed, and so the sequenced material was expressed TCRB transcripts. Some clones are missing from TCRdb's copy, which holds only in-frame ones; the method was immunoSEQ multiplex PCR. This repertoire shows 130,000 to 150,000 clones, 6.9% found once; its top ten account for 1.4%. Remarks on this clone: Its antigen is not identified. Germline and junction disagree at one end, which may indicate a read error.

The length of the CDR3 is 15 residues. Germline V lookup: CDR1 SSHAT, CDR2 FNYEAQ (reference sequence). Sorting with CD45RO/CCR7/CD25/CD127/CD95/CD27 yielded naive, central memory, regulatory and stem-like memory CD4+ cells. This chain connects TRBV7-7 to TRBJ2-5; D is perhaps TRBD2 (6 bases). The specimen sequenced was central memory CD4+ T cells from blood. This sequence was found in a woman aged 30 to 39 in good health. The CDR3 here is CASSLAVGVRETQYF. The CDR3 region has the DNA TGTGCTAGCAGCTTAGCGGTAGGGGTGCGAGAGACCCAGTACTTC.